This T cell receptor (beta chain) stems from a study of T cell responses to AZD1222 COVID-19 vaccine. General study findings and limits: Repertoires were obtained only post-peak T cell response. Unmutated variant regions are reportedly the target of nearly half of TCRs that are spike-specific. Distributed over spike, vaccine-associated CD4 TCRs predominated at 160-218 and 743-854. Clonal diversity may have been underestimated in mostly white British donors.

Generated by immunoSEQ multiplex PCR, the TCRdb table keeps only in-frame clones and is missing some. The sample lists approximately 44,000 clones, over 70% occurring once. Points on this clone: Its cognate antigen is unknown.

Germline V gene data show CDR1 as SQVTM and CDR2 as ANQGSEA. The V and J ends lost 6 bases and 6 bases, in that order; junction bases with no gene match: 8. CDR3 length equals 13 residues. Sequences were derived from peripheral blood, sampled on day 0 of AZD1222 vaccination. The receptor was derived from an adult in good health. J is TRBJ1-1 and V is TRBV29-1; TRBD1 agrees at 9 bases. CDR3 in DNA: TGCAGCGTACTGGGACAGGGTGGGGCTGAAGCTTTCTTT. Its protein is CSVLGQGGAEAFF.